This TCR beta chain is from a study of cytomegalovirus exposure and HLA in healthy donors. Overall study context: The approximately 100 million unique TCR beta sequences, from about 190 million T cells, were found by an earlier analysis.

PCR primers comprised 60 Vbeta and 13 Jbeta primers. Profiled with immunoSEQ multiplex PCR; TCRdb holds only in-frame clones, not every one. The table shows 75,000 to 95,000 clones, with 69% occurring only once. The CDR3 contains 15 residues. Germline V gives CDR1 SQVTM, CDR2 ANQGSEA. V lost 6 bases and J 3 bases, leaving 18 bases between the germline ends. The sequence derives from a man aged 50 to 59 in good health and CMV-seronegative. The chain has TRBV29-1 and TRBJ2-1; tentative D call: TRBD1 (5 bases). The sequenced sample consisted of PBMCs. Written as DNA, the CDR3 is TGCAGCGTCCGACGACAGTCCCAAGACTACAATGAGCAGTTCTTC. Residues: CSVRRQSQDYNEQFF.